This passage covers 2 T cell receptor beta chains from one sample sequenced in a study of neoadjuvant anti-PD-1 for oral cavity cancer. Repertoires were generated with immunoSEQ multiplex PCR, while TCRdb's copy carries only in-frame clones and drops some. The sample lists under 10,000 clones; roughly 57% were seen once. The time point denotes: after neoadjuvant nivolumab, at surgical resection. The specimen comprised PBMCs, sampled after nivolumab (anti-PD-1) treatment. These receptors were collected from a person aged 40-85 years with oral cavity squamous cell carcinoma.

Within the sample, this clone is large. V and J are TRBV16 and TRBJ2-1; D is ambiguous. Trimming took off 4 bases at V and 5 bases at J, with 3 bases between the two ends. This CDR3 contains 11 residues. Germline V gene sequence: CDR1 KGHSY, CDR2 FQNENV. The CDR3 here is CASSPNNEQFF. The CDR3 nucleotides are TGTGCCAGCAGCCCTAACAATGAGCAGTTCTTC.

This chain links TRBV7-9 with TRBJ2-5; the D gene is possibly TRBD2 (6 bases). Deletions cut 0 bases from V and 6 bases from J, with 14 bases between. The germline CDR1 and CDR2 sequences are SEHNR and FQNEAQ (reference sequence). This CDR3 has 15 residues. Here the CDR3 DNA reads TGTGCCAGCAGCTTAGCGGAGGGCAGGGAAAAGACCCAGTACTTC. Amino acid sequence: CASSLAEGREKTQYF.